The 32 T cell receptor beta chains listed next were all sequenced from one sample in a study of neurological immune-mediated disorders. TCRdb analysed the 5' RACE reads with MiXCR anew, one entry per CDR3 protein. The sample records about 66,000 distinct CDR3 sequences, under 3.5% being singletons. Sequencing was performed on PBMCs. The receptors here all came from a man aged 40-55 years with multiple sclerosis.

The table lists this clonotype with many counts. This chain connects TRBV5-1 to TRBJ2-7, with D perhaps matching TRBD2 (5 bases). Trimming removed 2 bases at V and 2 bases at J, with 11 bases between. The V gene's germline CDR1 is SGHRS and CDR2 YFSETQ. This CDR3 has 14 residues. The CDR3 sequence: CASSFFGETYEQYF. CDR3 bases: TGCGCCAGCAGCTTCTTCGGGGAAACCTACGAGCAGTACTTC. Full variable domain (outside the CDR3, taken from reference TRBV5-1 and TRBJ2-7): KAGVTQTPRYLIKTRGQQVTLSCSPISGHRSVSWYQQTPGQGLQFLFEYFSETQRNKGNFPGRFSGRQFSNSRSEMNVSTLELGDSALYLCASSFFGETYEQYFGPGTRLTVT.

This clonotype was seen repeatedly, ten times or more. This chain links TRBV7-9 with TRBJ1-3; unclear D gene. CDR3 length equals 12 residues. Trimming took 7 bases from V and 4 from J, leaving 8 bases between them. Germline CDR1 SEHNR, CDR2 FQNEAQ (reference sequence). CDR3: CASTGVGNTIYF. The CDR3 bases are TGTGCCAGCACCGGGGTCGGAAACACCATATATTTT. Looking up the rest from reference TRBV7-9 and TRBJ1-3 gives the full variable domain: DTGVSQNPRHKITKRGQNVTFRCDPISEHNRLYWYRQTLGQGPEFLTYFQNEAQLEKSRLLSDRFSAERPKGSFSTLEIQRTEQGDSAMYLCASTGVGNTIYFGEGSWLTVV.

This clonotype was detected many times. CDR3 nucleotide sequence: TGTGCCAGCAGCTGGGACGGAGGCTCTAACTATGGCTACACCTTC. Amino acid sequence: CASSWDGGSNYGYTF. The chain is built from TRBV5-5 and TRBJ1-2; weak D call: TRBD1 (5 bases). Germline values: CDR1 SGHKS, CDR2 YYEKEE (reference sequence). The CDR3 contains 15 residues. The ends were cut back, 3 bases at V and 0 bases at J, with 12 bases in the middle.

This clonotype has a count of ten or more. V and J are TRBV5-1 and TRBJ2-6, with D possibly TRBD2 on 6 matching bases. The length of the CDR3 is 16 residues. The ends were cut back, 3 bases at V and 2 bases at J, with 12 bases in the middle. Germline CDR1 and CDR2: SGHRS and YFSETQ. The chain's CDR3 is CASSWVGGTGANVLTF. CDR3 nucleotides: TGCGCCAGCAGCTGGGTCGGGGGAACTGGGGCCAACGTCCTGACTTTC. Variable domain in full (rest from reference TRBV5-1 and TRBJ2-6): KAGVTQTPRYLIKTRGQQVTLSCSPISGHRSVSWYQQTPGQGLQFLFEYFSETQRNKGNFPGRFSGRQFSNSRSEMNVSTLELGDSALYLCASSWVGGTGANVLTFGAGSRLTVL.

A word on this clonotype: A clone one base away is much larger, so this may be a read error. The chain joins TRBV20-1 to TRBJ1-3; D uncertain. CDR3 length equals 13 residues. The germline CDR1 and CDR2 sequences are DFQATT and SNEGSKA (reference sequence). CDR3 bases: TGCAGTGCCCAACCGATCTCTGGAAAAACCATATATTTT. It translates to CSAQPISGKTIYF.

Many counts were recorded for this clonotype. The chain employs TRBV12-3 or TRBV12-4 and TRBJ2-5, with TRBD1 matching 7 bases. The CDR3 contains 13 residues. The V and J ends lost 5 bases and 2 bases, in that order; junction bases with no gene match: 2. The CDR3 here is CASSGDSQETQYF. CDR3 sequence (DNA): TGTGCCAGCAGTGGGGACAGTCAAGAGACCCAGTACTTC.

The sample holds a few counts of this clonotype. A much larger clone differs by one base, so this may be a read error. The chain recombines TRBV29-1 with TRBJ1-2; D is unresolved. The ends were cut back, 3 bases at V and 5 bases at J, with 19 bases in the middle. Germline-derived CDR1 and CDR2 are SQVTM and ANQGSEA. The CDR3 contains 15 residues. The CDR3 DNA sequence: TGCAGCGTTGAGGGCGTTGGAAAAGGAACTTATGGCTACACCTTC. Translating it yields CSVEGVGKGTYGYTF.

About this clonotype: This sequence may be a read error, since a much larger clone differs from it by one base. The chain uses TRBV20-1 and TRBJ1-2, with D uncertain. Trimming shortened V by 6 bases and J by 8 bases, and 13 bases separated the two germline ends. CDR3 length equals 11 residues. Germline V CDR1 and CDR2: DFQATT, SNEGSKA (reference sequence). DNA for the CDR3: TGCAGTGCCACGCGATCGGGCGGCTACACCTTC. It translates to CSATRSGGYTF.

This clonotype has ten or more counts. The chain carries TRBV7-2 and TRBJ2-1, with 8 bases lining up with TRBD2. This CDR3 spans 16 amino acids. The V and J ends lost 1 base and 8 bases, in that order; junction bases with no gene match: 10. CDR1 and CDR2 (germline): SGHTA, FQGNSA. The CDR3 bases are TGTGCCAGCAGCTTAGTTTCAGCGGGAGCGGCCTATGAGCAGTTCTTC. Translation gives CASSLVSAGAAYEQFF.

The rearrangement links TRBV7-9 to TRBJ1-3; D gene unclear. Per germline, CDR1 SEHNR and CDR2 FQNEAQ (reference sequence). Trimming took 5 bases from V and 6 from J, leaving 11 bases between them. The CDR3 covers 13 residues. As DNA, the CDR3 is TGTGCCAGCAGCATCACCTCCCAAAACACCATATATTTT. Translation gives CASSITSQNTIYF. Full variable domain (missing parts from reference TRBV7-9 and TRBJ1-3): DTGVSQNPRHKITKRGQNVTFRCDPISEHNRLYWYRQTLGQGPEFLTYFQNEAQLEKSRLLSDRFSAERPKGSFSTLEIQRTEQGDSAMYLCASSITSQNTIYFGEGSWLTVV.

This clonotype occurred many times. The CDR3 loop is CASSLRGPWGYTF. The CDR3, as DNA: TGTGCCAGCAGTTTAAGGGGGCCCTGGGGCTACACCTTC. The rearrangement uses TRBV12-3 or TRBV12-4 and TRBJ1-2; 7 nucleotides match TRBD1. CDR3 length: 13 amino acids. V lost 2 bases, J lost 8 bases, and 5 bases stayed unmatched.

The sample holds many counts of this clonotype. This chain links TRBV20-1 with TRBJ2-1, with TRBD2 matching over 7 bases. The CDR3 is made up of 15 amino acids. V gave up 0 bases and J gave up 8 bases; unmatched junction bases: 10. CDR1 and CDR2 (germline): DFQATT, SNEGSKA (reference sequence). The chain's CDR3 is CSARDLGGSEHEQFF. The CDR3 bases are TGCAGTGCTAGAGATCTTGGCGGGAGTGAGCATGAGCAGTTCTTC.

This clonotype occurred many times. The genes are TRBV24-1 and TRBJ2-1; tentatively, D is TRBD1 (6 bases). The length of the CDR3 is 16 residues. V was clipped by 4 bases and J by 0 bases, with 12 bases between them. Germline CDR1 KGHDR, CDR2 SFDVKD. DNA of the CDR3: TGTGCCACCAGTGACATAGACAGGAACTCCTACAATGAGCAGTTCTTC. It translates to CATSDIDRNSYNEQFF.

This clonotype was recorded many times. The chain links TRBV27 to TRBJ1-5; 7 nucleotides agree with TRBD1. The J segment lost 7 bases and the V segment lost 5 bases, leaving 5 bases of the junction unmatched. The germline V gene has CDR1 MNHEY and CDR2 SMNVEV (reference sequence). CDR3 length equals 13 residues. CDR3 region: CASSPTGWQPQHF. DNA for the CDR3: TGTGCCAGCAGTCCGACAGGGTGGCAGCCCCAGCATTTT.

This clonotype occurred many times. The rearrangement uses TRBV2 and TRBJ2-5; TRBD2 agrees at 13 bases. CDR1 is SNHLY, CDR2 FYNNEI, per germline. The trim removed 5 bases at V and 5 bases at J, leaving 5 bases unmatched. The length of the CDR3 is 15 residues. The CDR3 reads CASSRTSGSSETQYF. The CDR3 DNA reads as TGTGCCAGCAGTAGGACTAGCGGGAGTAGTGAGACCCAGTACTTC.

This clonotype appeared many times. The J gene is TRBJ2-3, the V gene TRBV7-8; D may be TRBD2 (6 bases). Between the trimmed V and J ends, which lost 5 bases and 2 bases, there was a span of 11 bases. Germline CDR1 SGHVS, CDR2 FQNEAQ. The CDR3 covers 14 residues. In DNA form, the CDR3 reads TGTGCCAGCAGCGCGGACTATTTCACAGATACGCAGTATTTT. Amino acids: CASSADYFTDTQYF.

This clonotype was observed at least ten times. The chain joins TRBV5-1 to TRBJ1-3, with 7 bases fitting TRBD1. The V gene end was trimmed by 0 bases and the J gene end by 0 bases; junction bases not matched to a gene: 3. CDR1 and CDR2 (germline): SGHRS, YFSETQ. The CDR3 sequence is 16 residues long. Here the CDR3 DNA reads TGCGCCAGCAGCTTGGGGACAGGCCGCTCTGGAAACACCATATATTTT. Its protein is CASSLGTGRSGNTIYF.

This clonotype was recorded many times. This chain's CDR3 is CASSLDYHGGETQYF. The DNA for the CDR3 is TGTGCCAGCAGTTTAGACTACCATGGGGGAGAGACCCAGTACTTC. J is TRBJ2-5 and V is TRBV27, with D perhaps being TRBD1 or TRBD2 (5 bases each). The V gene lost 2 bases and the J gene lost 4 bases, with 14 bases spanning the gap. Per the germline V gene, CDR1 is MNHEY and CDR2 is SMNVEV (reference sequence). The CDR3 runs 15 residues.

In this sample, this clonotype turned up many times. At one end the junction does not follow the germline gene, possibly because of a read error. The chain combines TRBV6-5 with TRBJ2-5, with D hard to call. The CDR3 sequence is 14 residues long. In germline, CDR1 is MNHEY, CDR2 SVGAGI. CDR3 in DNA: TGTGCCAGCAGGTACTACAACGACCAAGAGACCCAGTACTTC. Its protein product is CASRYYNDQETQYF.

CDR3 residues: CASSLRIPNTGELFF. The CDR3 nucleotides are TGTGCCAGCTCACTTCGGATTCCGAACACCGGGGAGCTGTTTTTT. The chain has TRBV18 and TRBJ2-2; D not certain. V dropped 4 bases and J dropped 0 bases, with 9 bases sitting between them. The CDR3 consists of 15 residues. Germline V CDR1 and CDR2: KGHSH, LQKENI. Based on the CDR3 plus reference TRBV18 and TRBJ2-2, the full variable domain is NAGVMQNPRHLVRRRGQEARLRCSPMKGHSHVYWYRQLPEEGLKFMVYLQKENIIDESGMPKERFSAEFPKEGPSILRIQQVVRGDSAAYFCASSLRIPNTGELFFGEGSRLTVL.

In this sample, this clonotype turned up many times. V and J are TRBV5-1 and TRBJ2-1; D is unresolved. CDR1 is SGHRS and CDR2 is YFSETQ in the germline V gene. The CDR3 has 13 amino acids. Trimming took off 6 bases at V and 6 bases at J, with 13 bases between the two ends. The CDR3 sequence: CASTMSRTNEQFF. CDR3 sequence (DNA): TGCGCCAGCACCATGAGTCGGACCAATGAGCAGTTCTTC.

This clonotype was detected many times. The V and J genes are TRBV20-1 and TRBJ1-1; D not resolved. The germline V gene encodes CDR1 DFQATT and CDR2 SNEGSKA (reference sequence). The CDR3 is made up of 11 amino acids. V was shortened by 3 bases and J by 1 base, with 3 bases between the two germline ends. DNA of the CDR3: TGCAGTGCTAGTAAGAACACTGAAGCTTTCTTT. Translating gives CSASKNTEAFF.

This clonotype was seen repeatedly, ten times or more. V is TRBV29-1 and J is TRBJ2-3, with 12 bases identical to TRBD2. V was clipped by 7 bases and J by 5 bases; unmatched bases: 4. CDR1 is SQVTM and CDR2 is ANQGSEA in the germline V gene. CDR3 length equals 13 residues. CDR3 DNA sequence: TGCAGCGAGACTAGCGGGAGTAAAGATACGCAGTATTTT. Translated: CSETSGSKDTQYF.

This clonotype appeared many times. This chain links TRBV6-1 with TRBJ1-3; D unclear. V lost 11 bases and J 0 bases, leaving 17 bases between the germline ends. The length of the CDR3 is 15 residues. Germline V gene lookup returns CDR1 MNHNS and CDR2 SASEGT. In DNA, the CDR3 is TGTGCCGGAAGGGCCGGCGGATTCTCTGGAAACACCATATATTTT. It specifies CAGRAGGFSGNTIYF.

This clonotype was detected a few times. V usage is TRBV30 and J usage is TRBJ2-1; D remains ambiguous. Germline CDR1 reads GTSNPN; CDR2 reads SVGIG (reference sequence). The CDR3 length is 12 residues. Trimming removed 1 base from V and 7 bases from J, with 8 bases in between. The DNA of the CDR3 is TGTGCCTGGAGTGCCTTATCTAATGAGCAGTTCTTC. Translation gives CAWSALSNEQFF.

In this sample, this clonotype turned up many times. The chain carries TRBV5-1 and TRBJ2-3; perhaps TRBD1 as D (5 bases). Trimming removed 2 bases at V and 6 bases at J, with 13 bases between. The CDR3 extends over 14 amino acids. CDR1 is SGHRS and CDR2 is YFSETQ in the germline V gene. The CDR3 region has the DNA TGCGCCAGCAGCTTCCCCAGGGATGGGGATACGCAGTATTTT. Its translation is CASSFPRDGDTQYF.

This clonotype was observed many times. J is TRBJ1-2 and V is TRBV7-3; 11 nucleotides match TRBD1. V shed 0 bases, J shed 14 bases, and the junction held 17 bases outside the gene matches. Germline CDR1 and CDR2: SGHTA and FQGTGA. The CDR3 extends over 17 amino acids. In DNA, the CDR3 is TGTGCCAGCAGCTTAACACGGGACCTGGGACAGGGGGGGTCCGTTACCTTC. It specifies CASSLTRDLGQGGSVTF.

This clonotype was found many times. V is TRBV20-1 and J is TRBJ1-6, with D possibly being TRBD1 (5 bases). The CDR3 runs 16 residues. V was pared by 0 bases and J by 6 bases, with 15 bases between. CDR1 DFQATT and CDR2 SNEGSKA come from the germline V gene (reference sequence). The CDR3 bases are TGCAGTGCTAGAGATCGTGGGTCGGGACTTAATTCACCCCTCCACTTT. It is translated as CSARDRGSGLNSPLHF.

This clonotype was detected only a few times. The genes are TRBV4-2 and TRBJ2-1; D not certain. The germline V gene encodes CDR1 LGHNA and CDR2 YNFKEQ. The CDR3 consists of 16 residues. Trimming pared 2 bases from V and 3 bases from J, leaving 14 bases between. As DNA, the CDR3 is TGTGCCAGCAGCCAACTAGTCATTGGCCACTACAATGAGCAGTTCTTC. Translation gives CASSQLVIGHYNEQFF.

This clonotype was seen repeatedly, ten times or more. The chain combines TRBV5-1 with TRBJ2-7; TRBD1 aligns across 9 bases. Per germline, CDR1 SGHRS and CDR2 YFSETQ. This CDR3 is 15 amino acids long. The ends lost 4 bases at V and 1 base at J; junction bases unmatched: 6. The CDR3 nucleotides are TGCGCCAGCAGCACATCCGGGACAGGGTCCTACGAGCAGTACTTC. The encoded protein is CASSTSGTGSYEQYF.

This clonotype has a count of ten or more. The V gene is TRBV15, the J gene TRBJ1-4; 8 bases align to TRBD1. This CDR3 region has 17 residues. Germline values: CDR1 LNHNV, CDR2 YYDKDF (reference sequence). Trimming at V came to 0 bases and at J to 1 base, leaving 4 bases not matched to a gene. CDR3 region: CATSRDSGGETNEKLFF. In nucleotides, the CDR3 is TGTGCCACCAGCAGAGATTCAGGGGGCGAAACTAATGAAAAACTGTTTTTT.

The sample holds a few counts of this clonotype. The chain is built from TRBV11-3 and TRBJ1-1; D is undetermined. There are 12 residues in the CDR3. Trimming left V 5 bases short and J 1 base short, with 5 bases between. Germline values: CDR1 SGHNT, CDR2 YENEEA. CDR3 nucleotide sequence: TGTGCCAGCAGCGCCCAGAACACTGAAGCTTTCTTT. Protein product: CASSAQNTEAFF.